Sequencing of this T cell receptor (beta chain) was carried out in a study of early T cells in non-severe SARS-CoV-2 infection. Study-level background: With bulk RNA from unsorted whole blood as input, sequencing yielded unpaired chains. Study conclusions and caveats: CD4 and private specificities were missed by VDJdb matching, which favored anti-spike CD8 responses.

Unique molecular identifiers (one per individual cDNA molecule) were attached. TCRdb reanalysed the 5' RACE reads using MiXCR and keeps one entry per CDR3 protein. The sample records tens of thousands of distinct CDR3 sequences, over 13% being singletons. This clonotype was seen a handful of times. Its target is not known. The V end was cut by 4 bases, the J end by 4 bases, with 17 bases between. CDR3 length: 16 amino acids. Germline assignment: CDR1 SGHDN and CDR2 FVKESK. The TCR comes from an adult who was a healthcare worker with PCR-confirmed SARS-CoV-2 infection or an uninfected control (not recorded which). Sample: whole blood. The chain is built from TRBV14 and TRBJ2-1, with D perhaps TRBD1 or TRBD2 (5 bases each). CDR3 residues: CASSRQTTGRYNEQFF. The CDR3 DNA reads as TGTGCCAGCAGCCGACAGACGACGGGAAGGTACAATGAGCAGTTCTTC.